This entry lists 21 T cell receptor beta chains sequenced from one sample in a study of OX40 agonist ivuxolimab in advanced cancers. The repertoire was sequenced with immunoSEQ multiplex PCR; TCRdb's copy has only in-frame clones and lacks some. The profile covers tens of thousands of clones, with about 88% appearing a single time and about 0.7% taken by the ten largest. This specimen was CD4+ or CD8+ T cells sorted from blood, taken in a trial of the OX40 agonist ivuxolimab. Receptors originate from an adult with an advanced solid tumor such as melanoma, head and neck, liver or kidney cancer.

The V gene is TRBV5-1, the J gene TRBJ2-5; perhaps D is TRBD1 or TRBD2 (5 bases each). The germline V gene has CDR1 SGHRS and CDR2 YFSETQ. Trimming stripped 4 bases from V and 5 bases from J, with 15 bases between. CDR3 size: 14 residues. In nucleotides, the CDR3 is TGCGCCAGCAGCGATACAGGCTCGGGGGAGACCCAGTACTTC. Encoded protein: CASSDTGSGETQYF.

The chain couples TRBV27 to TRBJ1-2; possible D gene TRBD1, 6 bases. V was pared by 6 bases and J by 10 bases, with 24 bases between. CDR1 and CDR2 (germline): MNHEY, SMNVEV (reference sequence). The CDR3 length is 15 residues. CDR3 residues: CASRDSGTPGSPYTF. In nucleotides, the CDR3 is TGTGCCAGCAGGGACAGCGGGACACCCGGTTCCCCCTACACCTTC.

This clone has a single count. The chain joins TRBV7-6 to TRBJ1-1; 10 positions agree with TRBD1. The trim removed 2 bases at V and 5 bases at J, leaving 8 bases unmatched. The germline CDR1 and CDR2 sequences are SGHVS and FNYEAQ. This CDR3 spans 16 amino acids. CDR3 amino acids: CASSLQSTGGYTEAFF. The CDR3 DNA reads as TGTGCCAGCAGCTTACAGTCGACAGGGGGCTATACTGAAGCTTTCTTT.

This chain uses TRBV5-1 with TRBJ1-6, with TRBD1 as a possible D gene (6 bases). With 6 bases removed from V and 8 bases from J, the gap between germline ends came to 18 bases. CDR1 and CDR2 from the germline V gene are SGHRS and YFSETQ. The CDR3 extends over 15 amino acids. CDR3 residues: CASKDKFGGHSPLHF. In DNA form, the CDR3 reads TGCGCCAGCAAGGACAAGTTTGGGGGCCATTCACCCCTCCACTTT.

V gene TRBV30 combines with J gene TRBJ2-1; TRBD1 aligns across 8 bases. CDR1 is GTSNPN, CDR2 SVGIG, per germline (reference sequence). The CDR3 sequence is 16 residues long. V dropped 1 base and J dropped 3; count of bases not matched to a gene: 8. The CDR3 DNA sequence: TGTGCCTGGAGTGACGCCGGCAGGGGGCTCTACAATGAGCAGTTCTTC. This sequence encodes CAWSDAGRGLYNEQFF.

CDR3 residues: CASSATSGRADETQYF. The CDR3 nucleotides read TGTGCCAGCAGTGCGACTAGCGGGAGGGCTGATGAGACCCAGTACTTC. The chain uses TRBV25-1 and TRBJ2-5; 14 bases are a match to TRBD2. The germline CDR1 and CDR2 sequences are MGHDK and SYGVNS. Trimming took 4 bases from V and 5 from J; bases not matched to a gene: 6. CDR3 length: 16 residues.

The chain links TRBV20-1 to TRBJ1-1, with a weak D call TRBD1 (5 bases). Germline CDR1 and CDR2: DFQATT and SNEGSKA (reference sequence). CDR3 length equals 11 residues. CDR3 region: CRTLGDTEAFF. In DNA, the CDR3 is TGCAGAACCTTGGGGGATACTGAAGCTTTCTTT.

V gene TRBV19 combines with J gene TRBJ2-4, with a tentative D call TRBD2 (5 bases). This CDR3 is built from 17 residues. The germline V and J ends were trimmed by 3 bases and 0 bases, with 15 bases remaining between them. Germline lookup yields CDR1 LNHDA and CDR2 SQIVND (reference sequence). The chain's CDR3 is CASSIGRGSLAKNIQYF. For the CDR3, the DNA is TGTGCCAGTAGTATTGGTCGGGGTTCGCTAGCCAAAAACATTCAGTACTTC.

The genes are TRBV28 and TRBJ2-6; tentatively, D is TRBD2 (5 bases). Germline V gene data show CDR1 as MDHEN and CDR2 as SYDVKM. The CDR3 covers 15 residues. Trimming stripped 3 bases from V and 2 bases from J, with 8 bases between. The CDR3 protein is CASSFKGAGANVLTF. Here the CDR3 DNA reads TGTGCCAGCAGTTTTAAGGGAGCTGGGGCCAACGTCCTGACTTTC.

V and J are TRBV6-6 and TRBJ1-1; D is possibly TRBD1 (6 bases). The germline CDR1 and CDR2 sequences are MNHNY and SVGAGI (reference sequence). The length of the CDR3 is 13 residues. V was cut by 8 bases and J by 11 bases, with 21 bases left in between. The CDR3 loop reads CASARGLGIEAFF. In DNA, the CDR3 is TGTGCCAGCGCCAGGGGCCTCGGGATAGAGGCTTTCTTT.

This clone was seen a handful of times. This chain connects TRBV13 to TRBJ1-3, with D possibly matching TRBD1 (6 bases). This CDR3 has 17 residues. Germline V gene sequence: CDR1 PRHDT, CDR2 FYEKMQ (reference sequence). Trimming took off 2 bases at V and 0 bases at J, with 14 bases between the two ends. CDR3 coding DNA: TGTGCCAGCAGCTTAACAGGGAGCGTTGACTCTGGAAACACCATATATTTT. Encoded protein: CASSLTGSVDSGNTIYF.

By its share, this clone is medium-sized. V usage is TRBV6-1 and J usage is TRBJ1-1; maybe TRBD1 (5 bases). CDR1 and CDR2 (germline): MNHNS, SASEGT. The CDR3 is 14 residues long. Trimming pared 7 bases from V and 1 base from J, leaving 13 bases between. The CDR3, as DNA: TGTGCCAGCAATCTCGGGGACTCGAACACTGAAGCTTTCTTT. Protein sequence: CASNLGDSNTEAFF.

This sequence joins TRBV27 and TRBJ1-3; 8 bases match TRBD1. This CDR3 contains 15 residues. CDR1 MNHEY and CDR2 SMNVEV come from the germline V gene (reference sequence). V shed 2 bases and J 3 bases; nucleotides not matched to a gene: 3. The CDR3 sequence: CASSLAGGRGNTIYF. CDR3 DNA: TGTGCCAGCAGTTTAGCAGGGGGCCGTGGAAACACCATATATTTT.

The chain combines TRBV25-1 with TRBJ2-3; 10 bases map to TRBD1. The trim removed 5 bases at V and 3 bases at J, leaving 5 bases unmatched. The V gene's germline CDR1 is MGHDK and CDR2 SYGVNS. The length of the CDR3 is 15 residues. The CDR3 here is CASSSRDRGTDTQYF. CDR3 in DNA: TGTGCCAGCAGTAGCCGGGACAGGGGAACAGATACGCAGTATTTT.

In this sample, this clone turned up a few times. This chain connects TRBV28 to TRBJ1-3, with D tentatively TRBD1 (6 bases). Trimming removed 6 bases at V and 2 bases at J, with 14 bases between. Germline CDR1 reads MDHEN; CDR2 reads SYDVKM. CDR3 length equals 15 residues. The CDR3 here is CASSPGGGPGNTIYF. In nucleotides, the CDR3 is TGTGCCAGCAGCCCGGGGGGGGGCCCTGGAAACACCATATATTTT.

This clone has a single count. For the CDR3, the DNA is TGTGCCTGGGGCAAAGGGAGCACAGATACGCAGTATTTT. Protein product: CAWGKGSTDTQYF. The chain couples TRBV30 to TRBJ2-3, with D uncertain. V lost 5 bases, J lost 0 bases, and 9 bases lay in between. Germline CDR1 GTSNPN, CDR2 SVGIG (reference sequence). This CDR3 comprises 13 residues.

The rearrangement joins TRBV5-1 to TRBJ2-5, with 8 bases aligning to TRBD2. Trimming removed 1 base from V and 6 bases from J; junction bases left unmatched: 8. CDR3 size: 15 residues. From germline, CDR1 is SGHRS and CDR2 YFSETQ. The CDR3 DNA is TGCGCCAGCAGCTTGATGTCGGGACTAGAAAAGACCCAGTACTTC. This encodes CASSLMSGLEKTQYF.

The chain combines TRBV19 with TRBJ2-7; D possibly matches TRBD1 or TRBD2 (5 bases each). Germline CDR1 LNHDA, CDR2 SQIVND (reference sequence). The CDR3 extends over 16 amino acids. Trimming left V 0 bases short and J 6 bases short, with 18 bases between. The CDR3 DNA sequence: TGTGCCAGTAGTATAGATCCCCGGGACGGTCAATCCGAGCAGTACTTC. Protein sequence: CASSIDPRDGQSEQYF.

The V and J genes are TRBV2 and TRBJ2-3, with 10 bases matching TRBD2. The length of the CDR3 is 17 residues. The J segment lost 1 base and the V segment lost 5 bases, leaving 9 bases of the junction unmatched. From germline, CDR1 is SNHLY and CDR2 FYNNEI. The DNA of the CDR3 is TGTGCCAGCAGTCCCCCGTCCGGGACTAGCGGCACAGATACGCAGTATTTT. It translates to CASSPPSGTSGTDTQYF.

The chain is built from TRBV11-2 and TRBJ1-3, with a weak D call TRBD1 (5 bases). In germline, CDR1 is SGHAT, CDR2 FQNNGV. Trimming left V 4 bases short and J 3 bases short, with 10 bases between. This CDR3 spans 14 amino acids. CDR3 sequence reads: CASSSGTFGNTIYF. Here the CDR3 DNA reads TGTGCCAGCAGCTCGGGGACCTTTGGAAACACCATATATTTT. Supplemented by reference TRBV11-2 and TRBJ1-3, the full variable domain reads EAGVAQSPRYKIIEKRQSVAFWCNPISGHATLYWYQQILGQGPKLLIQFQNNGVVDDSQLPKDRFSAERLKGVDSTLKIQPAKLEDSAVYLCASSSGTFGNTIYFGEGSWLTVV.

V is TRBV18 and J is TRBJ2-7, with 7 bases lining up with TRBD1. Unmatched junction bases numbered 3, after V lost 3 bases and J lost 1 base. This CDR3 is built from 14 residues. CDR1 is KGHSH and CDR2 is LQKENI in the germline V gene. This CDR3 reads CASSPPGGSYEQYF. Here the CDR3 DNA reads TGTGCCAGCTCACCGCCAGGGGGTTCCTACGAGCAGTACTTC.